This TCR beta chain is from a study of T cell responses to AZD1222 COVID-19 vaccine. For this clone: Its matching antigen is unknown.

V was trimmed by 6 bases and J by 4 bases, leaving 15 bases between them. This CDR3 contains 14 residues. Germline assignment: CDR1 MDHEN and CDR2 SYDVKM. Some clones are missing from TCRdb's copy, which holds only in-frame ones; the method was immunoSEQ multiplex PCR. The sample contains 120,000 to 150,000 clones, 88% of which appear only once. General study findings and limits: Clonal diversity was possibly underestimated, and the donors were mostly white British, with more females. Spike-specific TCRs gained breadth and depth after people received two AZD1222 doses.

The sequence came from an adult in good health. Sequenced here: peripheral blood, sampled on day 0 of MenACWY control vaccination. This chain links TRBV28 with TRBJ1-1, with D possibly being TRBD1 (5 bases). The CDR3 DNA follows: TGTGCCAGCAGGCGCCGGGGCGCGGCCACTGAAGCTTTCTTT. This sequence encodes CASRRRGAATEAFF. The full variable domain, completed using reference TRBV28 and TRBJ1-1, is DVKVTQSSRYLVKRTGEKVFLECVQDMDHENMFWYRQDPGLGLRLIYFSYDVKMKEKGDIPEGYSVSREKKERFSLILESASTNQTSMYLCASRRRGAATEAFFGQGTRLTVV.